This T cell receptor beta chain appears in the sequencing data of a study of shared clonotypes between healthy human individuals. The method was immunoSEQ multiplex PCR; TCRdb's version includes in-frame clones alone and lacks a portion of them. The sample has millions of clones; 90% to 95% are singletons. The study separated CD4+ cells into CD45RA+ naive and CD45RA-negative memory subsets. Germline V gives CDR1 SGHAT, CDR2 FQNNGV. J gave up 1 base and V 5 bases, and 3 bases lay outside the gene matches. This CDR3 has 15 amino acids. This sequence joins TRBV11-2 and TRBJ2-2; the match to TRBD2 covers 8 bases. This TCR was sampled from a man younger than 30 in good health. The sequenced material came from naive CD4+ T cells sorted from blood. Indicated subset: CD45RA+ positively selected. In DNA form, the CDR3 reads TGTGCCAGCAGCCAAAGCGGGGGGAACACCGGGGAGCTGTTTTTT. Encoded protein: CASSQSGGNTGELFF.